The 20 T cell receptor beta chains listed next were all sequenced from one sample in a study of blood T cells in healthy people across ages. Then a second PCR, running about 7 to 11 cycles, was carried out with a sample-barcoded 5' primer and a J-beta primer mix. TCRdb recomputed calls from the 5' RACE reads with MiXCR, one row per CDR3 protein. The table has about 1.8 million distinct CDR3 sequences, about 49% seen once. The sample taken for sequencing was blood. These receptors were taken from a woman aged 40 to 55 in good health.

The chain combines TRBV27 with TRBJ2-3, with 7 bases aligning to TRBD1. J was trimmed by 0 bases and V by 4 bases; bases with no gene match: 10. The CDR3 consists of 17 residues. The germline V gene encodes CDR1 MNHEY and CDR2 SMNVEV (reference sequence). The CDR3 DNA sequence: TGTGCCAGCAGTTCGCCCCGGACAGGTCGGAGCACAGATACGCAGTATTTT. Protein sequence: CASSSPRTGRSTDTQYF.

This chain uses TRBV12-3 or TRBV12-4 with TRBJ1-4; TRBD1 might be the D (5 bases). V lost 5 bases and J lost 15, with 13 bases in between. There are 11 residues in the CDR3. The CDR3 here is CASSTPGPVFF. The DNA for the CDR3 is TGTGCCAGCAGTACCCCGGGGCCGGTGTTTTTT.

The genes are TRBV12-3 or TRBV12-4 and TRBJ2-7; tentative D call: TRBD1 (6 bases). V lost 4 bases to trimming and J lost 4 bases, with 14 bases between them. The CDR3 runs 14 residues. As DNA, the CDR3 is TGTGCCAGCAGTTCCTACGGACAGCCATACGAGCAGTACTTC. Translated: CASSSYGQPYEQYF.

V and J are TRBV27 and TRBJ2-7, with 7 bases matching TRBD2. The DNA end is a closer match to TRBJ2-5, so the J assignment may be wrong. CDR1 is MNHEY and CDR2 is SMNVEV in the germline V gene (reference sequence). This CDR3 spans 15 amino acids. The CDR3 DNA reads TGTGCCAGCAGTTTTTATCGGGGGGTTAGGGGGACCCAGTACTTC. Translating it yields CASSFYRGVRGTQYF.

This clonotype has just a few counts. The chain couples TRBV20-1 to TRBJ2-1, with 9 bases identical to TRBD1. Germline loops: CDR1 DFQATT, CDR2 SNEGSKA (reference sequence). CDR3 length: 13 residues. The ends lost 5 bases at V and 7 bases at J; junction bases unmatched: 6. The CDR3 loop reads CSARGTGRNEQFF. The CDR3 DNA is TGCAGTGCTCGTGGGACAGGGCGAAATGAGCAGTTCTTC.

V and J are TRBV20-1 and TRBJ2-3; D is perhaps TRBD2 (6 bases). The germline CDR1 and CDR2 sequences are DFQATT and SNEGSKA (reference sequence). The CDR3 extends over 15 amino acids. Trimming stripped 3 bases from V and 10 bases from J, with 23 bases between. In DNA form, the CDR3 reads TGCAGTGCTAGGGTGGGGACTGGAGGCACCACTCCGCAGTATTTT. It codes for CSARVGTGGTTPQYF.

The V gene is TRBV20-1, the J gene TRBJ2-1; 9 positions match TRBD2. The germline V gene has CDR1 DFQATT and CDR2 SNEGSKA (reference sequence). The CDR3 sequence is 16 residues long. Trimming cost V 2 bases and J 2 bases; bases outside gene matches: 7. DNA for the CDR3: TGCAGTGCTAGATTCGTGGCGGGGGGGCCCTACAATGAGCAGTTCTTC. Translated, it gives CSARFVAGGPYNEQFF.

The CDR3 DNA is TGTGCCAGCATCGGCAGCGCCCGCAACTATGGCTACACCTTC. It translates to CASIGSARNYGYTF. The chain uses TRBV28 and TRBJ1-2; D gene unclear. Trimming left V 7 bases short and J 2 bases short, with 14 bases between. CDR1 is MDHEN, CDR2 SYDVKM, per germline. The CDR3 totals 14 residues.

In DNA, the CDR3 is TGTGCCAGCAGCTCAGAAGACCGGGTTCCGCGGGACGAGCAGTACTTC. Translation: CASSSEDRVPRDEQYF. The chain joins TRBV7-9 to TRBJ2-7, with D possibly being TRBD2 (5 bases). This CDR3 has 16 amino acids. In germline, CDR1 is SEHNR, CDR2 FQNEAQ (reference sequence). Trimming left V 4 bases short and J 5 bases short, with 21 bases between.

CDR3: CASRGTSGDEHEQFF. The CDR3 DNA follows: TGTGCCAGCAGGGGGACTAGCGGGGATGAGCATGAGCAGTTCTTC. The chain has TRBV12-3 or TRBV12-4 and TRBJ2-1; TRBD2 matches at 13 bases. Trimming took 6 bases from V and 8 from J; bases not matched to a gene: 7. This CDR3 has 15 amino acids.

CDR3 protein: CASRGAGNEQFF. CDR3 nucleotide sequence: TGTGCCAGCCGTGGCGCGGGGAATGAGCAGTTCTTC. J is TRBJ2-1 and V is TRBV6-5, with D maybe TRBD2 (6 bases). Germline V lookup: CDR1 MNHEY, CDR2 SVGAGI. This CDR3 comprises 12 residues. Trimming pared 8 bases from V and 7 bases from J, leaving 12 bases between.

The gene calls are TRBV6-2 or TRBV6-3 and TRBJ1-6, with TRBD1 identical over 7 bases. This CDR3 has 14 amino acids. Per the germline V gene, CDR1 is MNHEY and CDR2 is SVGEGT. The V segment lost 8 bases and the J segment 4 bases; nucleotides outside the gene matches: 5. The CDR3 DNA follows: TGTGCCAGCGAGGGACAGTCTTATAATTCACCCCTCCACTTT. This translates into CASEGQSYNSPLHF.

The count of this clonotype is one. V is TRBV6-2 or TRBV6-3 and J is TRBJ2-3, with 7 bases lining up with TRBD1. The CDR3 has 17 residues. V was clipped by 2 bases and J by 2 bases; unmatched bases: 10. CDR1 is MNHEY and CDR2 is SVGEGT in the germline V gene. The CDR3 protein is CASSYHTGTDHTDTQYF. The DNA for the CDR3 is TGTGCCAGCAGTTACCACACCGGGACAGACCACACAGATACGCAGTATTTT.

The chain is built from TRBV18 and TRBJ1-6; 8 bases align to TRBD1. V shed 3 bases, J shed 13 bases, and the junction held 5 bases outside the gene matches. The CDR3 has 13 residues. Germline CDR1 reads KGHSH; CDR2 reads LQKENI. The chain's CDR3 is CASSPGDRWPLHF. The DNA of the CDR3 is TGTGCCAGCTCACCCGGGGACAGGTGGCCCCTCCACTTT.

This clonotype was seen more than once but under ten times. The chain employs TRBV29-1 and TRBJ2-5; possibly TRBD1 for D (7 bases). Germline V gene lookup returns CDR1 SQVTM and CDR2 ANQGSEA. The CDR3 covers 13 residues. Trimming cost V 4 bases and J 5 bases, with 14 bases left between them. This CDR3 is CSVGARGRETQYF. The CDR3 region has the DNA TGCAGCGTTGGGGCCAGGGGGAGGGAGACCCAGTACTTC.

This clonotype was counted between two and nine times. This chain joins TRBV15 and TRBJ2-5; 7 bases map to TRBD1. This CDR3 is 14 amino acids long. Germline CDR1 LNHNV, CDR2 YYDKDF (reference sequence). V trimming: 5 bases; J trimming: 5 bases; junction bases outside the gene matches: 8. The CDR3 DNA follows: TGTGCCACCAGCGGCCGAGGGGACAGTGAGACCCAGTACTTC. Residues: CATSGRGDSETQYF.

This clonotype was detected a few times. This chain connects TRBV28 to TRBJ2-7, with D tentatively TRBD2 (5 bases). This CDR3 is built from 13 residues. The V gene's germline CDR1 is MDHEN and CDR2 SYDVKM. The ends were cut back, 6 bases at V and 4 bases at J, with 13 bases in the middle. The CDR3 DNA follows: TGTGCCAGCAGCCCTCTGGACTTGTACGAGCAGTACTTC. Translation: CASSPLDLYEQYF.

This chain joins TRBV6-2 or TRBV6-3 and TRBJ2-4, with D hard to call. Germline V gene sequence: CDR1 MNHEY, CDR2 SVGEGT. V was trimmed by 8 bases and J by 1 base, leaving 9 bases between them. The CDR3 is 13 residues long. The CDR3 is CASVSDAKNIQYF. The CDR3 DNA is TGTGCCAGCGTCTCCGATGCCAAAAACATTCAGTACTTC.

Remarks on this clonotype: Mismatch with germline at one junction end may stem from a read error. The genes are TRBV4-1 and TRBJ2-7, with D uncertain. The CDR3 is 15 amino acids. Germline values: CDR1 MGHRA, CDR2 YSYEKL. The CDR3 DNA follows: TGCGCCAGCGGCCAAACCCACGACGGAGCCTACGAGCAGTACTTC. Translated: CASGQTHDGAYEQYF.

The chain combines TRBV4-1 with TRBJ2-1; 10 bases align to TRBD2. The junction had 3 bases not matched to a gene; V was cut back by 0 bases and J by 4 bases. The CDR3 extends over 16 amino acids. CDR1 and CDR2 (germline): MGHRA, YSYEKL. The CDR3 nucleotides read TGCGCCAGCAGCCAAGAACTAGCGGGAAGGTACAATGAGCAGTTCTTC. Translation: CASSQELAGRYNEQFF.